Sequencing of this TCR beta chain was carried out in a study of T cell repertoires in cytomegalovirus infection. Turning to the study itself: Indications of both CMV infection and matching HLA type were provided by public TCR beta signatures.

TCRdb processed the reads anew with MiXCR; each CDR3 protein has one entry. The table has about 450,000 distinct CDR3 sequences, around 32% seen once. Whole-study findings and limits: Ex vivo, HLA-C-restricted CMV-specific TCR beta clonotypes prevailed over the rest of the response. Of the TCR beta families, the public ones yielded a cumulative frequency that identified carriers of CMV plus the relevant HLA.

CDR3 length: 18 residues. V shed 7 bases, J shed 0 bases, and the junction held 11 bases outside the gene matches. Germline V gene data show CDR1 as SGHAT and CDR2 as FQNNGV. Of note for this clonotype: Antigen: not known. One base away lies a much larger clone, so this may be a sequencing read error.

The sequence was collected from a human donor in good health (CMV status not recorded). Some clones in this sample may be carry-over from other donors' samples. This rearrangement joins TRBV11-2 to TRBJ2-3, with 12 bases lining up with TRBD2. Source material: PBMCs. Written as DNA, the CDR3 is TGTGCCAGCAACTCATTAGGACTAGCGGGGACTAGCACAGATACGCAGTATTTT. It codes for CASNSLGLAGTSTDTQYF.